These T cell receptor beta chains were read from a single sample in a study of blood T cells in healthy people across ages. Using its own MiXCR run on the 5' RACE reads, TCRdb lists one record per CDR3 protein. The table has roughly 680,000 distinct CDR3 sequences, under 25% seen once. Input material: blood. Receptor source: an older man in good health. The CDR3 runs from the conserved cysteine through the conserved F or W. The D gene is left open where the match is weak. Some rows have no size entry. The others give once, few or many, or a class for an expanded clone.

J	length	D	size	V	CDR3	DNA
TRBJ2-1	16	-	once	TRBV27	CASSLRTMTGNNEQFF	TGTGCCAGCAGTTTAAGGACAATGACAGGCAACAATGAGCAGTTCTTC
TRBJ2-5	14	-	-	TRBV5-1	CASSLEGQRETQYF	TGCGCCAGCAGCTTGGAAGGGCAAAGAGAGACCCAGTACTTC
TRBJ2-7	14	TRBD1	-	TRBV15	CATSREQGAYEQYF	TGTGCCACCAGCAGAGAACAGGGGGCATACGAGCAGTACTTC
TRBJ2-1	19	TRBD2	many	TRBV9	CASSPQFGTSGKSYNEQFF	TGTGCCAGCAGCCCCCAATTTGGGACTAGCGGGAAATCCTACAATGAGCAGTTCTTC
TRBJ2-3	14	TRBD2	-	TRBV28	CASSFPGGGNTQYF	TGTGCCAGCAGTTTCCCCGGGGGGGGAAATACGCAGTATTTT
TRBJ2-1	13	TRBD1	few	TRBV28	CASNLQGRNEQFF	TGTGCCAGCAATTTACAGGGGCGGAATGAGCAGTTCTTC
TRBJ2-1	17	TRBD2	few	TRBV6-2/TRBV6-3	CASSSFPGTSVYNEQFF	TGTGCCAGCAGTTCCTTCCCCGGGACTAGCGTCTACAATGAGCAGTTCTTC
TRBJ2-5	14	-	many	TRBV5-1	CASSLDSRGGTQYF	TGCGCCAGCAGCTTGGATAGCAGAGGGGGGACCCAGTACTTC
TRBJ2-5	19	TRBD2	many	TRBV20-1	CSAKTGTGLAGLHQETQYF	TGCAGTGCCAAGACAGGTACCGGACTAGCGGGATTACACCAAGAGACCCAGTACTTC
TRBJ1-4	14	-	-	TRBV21-1	CASSHTGRNEKLFF	TGTGCCAGCAGTCACACCGGGAGAAATGAAAAACTGTTTTTT
TRBJ2-7	14	TRBD1	few	TRBV12-3/TRBV12-4	CASRQTGGPYEQYF	TGTGCCAGCAGACAAACAGGGGGTCCCTACGAGCAGTACTTC
TRBJ2-7	14	-	few	TRBV2	CASSGMRVPYEQYF	TGTGCCAGCAGCGGTATGCGGGTCCCCTACGAGCAGTACTTC
TRBJ2-7	16	TRBD2	few	TRBV20-1	CSATGTSGRSGYEQYF	TGCAGTGCAACCGGGACTAGCGGGAGGAGTGGATACGAGCAGTACTTC
TRBJ1-4	13	-	many	TRBV3-1	CASSQGGEEKLFF	TGTGCCAGCAGCCAAGGGGGCGAAGAAAAACTGTTTTTT
TRBJ2-7	14	-	few	TRBV28	CASSPPGRIYEQYF	TGTGCCAGCAGTCCACCGGGCAGAATCTACGAGCAGTACTTC
TRBJ2-7	15	-	-	TRBV7-2	CASSLAGGEVSEQYF	TGTGCCAGCAGCTTAGCAGGCGGGGAGGTCTCTGAGCAGTACTTC
TRBJ2-5	16	TRBD2	-	TRBV5-4	CASSFLLAGDQETQYF	TGTGCCAGCAGCTTTTTGCTAGCGGGGGACCAAGAGACCCAGTACTTC
TRBJ2-2	16	TRBD1	many	TRBV7-3	CASSSRTGFGTGELFF	TGTGCCAGCAGCTCGAGGACAGGGTTCGGCACCGGGGAGCTGTTTTTT
TRBJ2-7	15	TRBD2	-	TRBV10-2	CASSETWTSSGEQYF	TGCGCCAGCAGTGAGACCTGGACTAGTTCTGGCGAGCAGTACTTC
TRBJ2-3	15	TRBD2	few	TRBV10-3	CAISGSSGRVDTQYF	TGTGCCATCAGTGGGTCTAGCGGGAGAGTAGATACGCAGTATTTT
TRBJ1-1	12	TRBD1	many	TRBV29-1	CSVRTGAYGAFF	TGCAGCGTCCGGACAGGGGCCTATGGAGCTTTCTTT
TRBJ2-5	15	TRBD2	-	TRBV28	CASRLAGALQETQYF	TGTGCCAGCAGACTAGCGGGAGCCCTCCAAGAGACCCAGTACTTC
TRBJ2-7	13	TRBD1	-	TRBV30	CAWSTGTGNEQYF	TGTGCCTGGAGTACCGGGACAGGGAACGAGCAGTACTTC
TRBJ2-1	16	-	few	TRBV7-2	CASSTTAQTKYLEQFF	TGTGCCAGCAGCACGACAGCACAAACTAAATACCTTGAGCAGTTCTTC
TRBJ2-1	14	TRBD2	-	TRBV20-1	CSAIGLAGADEQFF	TGCAGTGCTATCGGGCTAGCGGGGGCCGATGAGCAGTTCTTC
TRBJ2-4	11	-	-	TRBV14	CASSQDYIQYF	TGTGCCAGCAGCCAAGATTACATTCAGTACTTC
TRBJ1-2	16	-	-	TRBV25-1	CASSETGTLPNYGYTF	TGTGCCAGCAGTGAGACCGGGACACTTCCTAACTATGGCTACACCTTC
TRBJ1-2	12	-	-	TRBV19	CASTFQGNGYTF	TGTGCCAGTACTTTCCAGGGGAATGGCTACACCTTC
TRBJ2-2	18	-	few	TRBV9	CASSVEVGAVANTGELFF	TGTGCCAGCAGCGTAGAGGTGGGGGCGGTAGCGAACACCGGGGAGCTGTTTTTT
TRBJ2-3	14	-	few	TRBV28	CASSGTPHTDTQYF	TGTGCCAGCAGTGGGACACCGCACACAGATACGCAGTATTTT
TRBJ2-1	11	-	-	TRBV2	CASTESNEQFF	TGTGCCAGCACGGAGAGCAATGAGCAGTTCTTC
TRBJ2-2	13	-	many	TRBV10-3	CAIGGVETGELFF	TGTGCCATCGGCGGAGTGGAAACCGGGGAGCTGTTTTTT